The entry below gives a single T cell receptor (beta chain) sequence along with its context. Its antigen target is currently unknown. Base-call qualities are not available, and no considerably larger clone is one nucleotide away. These data are taken from a study of regulatory dendritic cells for organ transplantation listed by TCRdb under 2017. Context from the whole study: The TCRbeta repertoires of sorted naive and memory CD4+ and CD8+ T cells were sequenced before and after allostimulation with regulatory or mature dendritic cells.

What the authors observed across the whole study: Of the resting subsets, the one holding the most alloreactive TCR clonotypes was memory CD8+ T cells. In both subjects, allostimulation led to expansion of memory CD8+ clones, although regulatory dendritic cells appeared to cause more limited expansion than mature dendritic cells did. Highly diverse repertoires were observed in naive CD4+ and CD8+ T cells, whereas lower diversity was observed in memory cells, and the most oligoclonal repertoires were found in memory CD8+ cells. Sequencing was done in only two subjects, and the authors reported considerable heterogeneity between individuals in the alloreactive memory CD8+ T cell pool.

After removal of 0 bases from V and 6 bases from J, the junction retains 25 bases not matched to a gene. Reading the germline V gene (reference sequence) gives CDR1 MNHEY and CDR2 SMNVEV. The CDR3 goes from the cysteine to the phenylalanine over 23 residues. The sequence is cut down to CDR3 DNA, 69 bases in frame from base 1. TCRbeta CDR3 regions were amplified by multiplexed two-step PCR using Vbeta-specific forward primers and Jbeta-specific reverse primers. Through the immunoSEQ service, TCRbeta libraries were sequenced on an Illumina instrument. The authors' analysis ran thus. IMGT annotation was used to assign V, D and J genes, and synthetic CDR3 analogues were used to correct counts for multiplex PCR bias. Repertoire clonality was computed in the immunoSEQ Analyzer as one minus normalized Shannon entropy. Whether a clone counted as expanded was decided by Fisher's exact test with Benjamini-Hochberg false discovery rate control and a two-tailed cutoff of P<0.01. As stored in TCRdb, this immuneACCESS dataset retains in-frame rearrangements with V and J assigned. A fraction of the clones does not appear; measured against another copy, unresolved V genes explain less than half of the discrepancy, and the remainder lacks a known reason. V and J calls and clone size follow that table, whereas D and trimming were derived from the DNA. This sample lists fewer than 50,000 clones; 90% to 95% were detected once. Of the sample, over 0.1% is held by the ten largest clones.

Naive T cells were sorted as CD45RA+ and memory T cells as CD45RO+ CD4+ or CD8+ cells by FACS. T cells for TCR sequencing came from two healthy control subjects. Unstimulated sorted T cell subsets served as baseline controls for the mixed lymphocyte reactions. The Qiagen DNeasy Blood & Tissue Kit was used to extract genomic DNA. The sequenced sample consisted of naive CD8+ T cells from blood. The cell subset or site tag for this specimen amounts to: CD45RA+ naive T cells. The receptor comes from a human donor in good health. In this chain, TRBV27 is recombined with TRBJ2-2; 10 central nucleotides agree with TRBD2. The DNA reads TGTGCCAGCAGTTTATCCCTCCCGACAGGACTAATAGCGGGAGGAGGATGGTCCGGGGAGCTGTTTTTT. Translation gives CASSLSLPTGLIAGGGWSGELFF.